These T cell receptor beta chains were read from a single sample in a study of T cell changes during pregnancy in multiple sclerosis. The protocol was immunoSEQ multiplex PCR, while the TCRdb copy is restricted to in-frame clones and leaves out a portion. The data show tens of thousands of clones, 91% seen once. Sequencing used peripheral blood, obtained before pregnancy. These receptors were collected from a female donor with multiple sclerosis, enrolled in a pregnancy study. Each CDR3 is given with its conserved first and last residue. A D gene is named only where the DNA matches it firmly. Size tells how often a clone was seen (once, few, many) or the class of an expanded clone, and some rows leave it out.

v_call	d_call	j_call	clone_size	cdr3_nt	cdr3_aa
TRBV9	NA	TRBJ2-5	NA	TGTGCCAGCAGCGGCGGGACTGCGGAGACCCAGTACTTC	CASSGGTAETQYF
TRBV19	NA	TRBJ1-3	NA	TGTGCCAGTAGTATAACCAGGGAAAGACCCGGAAACACCATATATTTT	CASSITRERPGNTIYF
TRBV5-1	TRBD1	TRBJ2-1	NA	TGCGCCAGCAGCAGGCAGGGGGCTTCTGGGAATGAGCAGTTCTTC	CASSRQGASGNEQFF
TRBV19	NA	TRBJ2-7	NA	TGTGCCAGTATCCGGCCCGGACACTCCTACGAGCAGTACTTC	CASIRPGHSYEQYF
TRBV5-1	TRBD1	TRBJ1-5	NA	TGCGCCAGCAGCCCACAGGGGGTTAAGAGTCAGCCCCAGCATTTT	CASSPQGVKSQPQHF
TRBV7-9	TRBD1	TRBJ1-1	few	TGTGCCAGCAGCCCCTGGGACAGGGGGAACACTGAAGCTTTCTTT	CASSPWDRGNTEAFF
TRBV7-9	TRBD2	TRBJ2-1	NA	TGTGCCAGCAGCTTAGCGAGGGCGGGGCGCGGGAGCGTGCGGAATGAGCAGTTCTTC	CASSLARAGRGSVRNEQFF
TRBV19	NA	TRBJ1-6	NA	TGTGCCAGTAGTCCCCGGACGGATTCAGGGTCACCCCTCCACTTT	CASSPRTDSGSPLHF
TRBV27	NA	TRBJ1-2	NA	TGTGCGAAAGACAGCTCCTATGGCTACACCTTC	CAKDSSYGYTF
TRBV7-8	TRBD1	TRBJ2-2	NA	TGTGCCAGCAGCTCTAGACAGGGAATAGACACCGGGGAGCTGTTTTTT	CASSSRQGIDTGELFF
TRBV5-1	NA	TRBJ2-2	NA	TGCGCCAGCCGGATATATGGGGCAGGGAACACCGGGGAGCTGTTTTTT	CASRIYGAGNTGELFF
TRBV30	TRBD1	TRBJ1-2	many	TGTGCCTGGAGTGATTACGGGACAGGGGGGAATGGCTACACCTTC	CAWSDYGTGGNGYTF
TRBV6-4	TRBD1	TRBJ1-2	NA	TGTGCCAGCAGTGACTCGGGACAGAACTTCTATGGCTACACCTTC	CASSDSGQNFYGYTF
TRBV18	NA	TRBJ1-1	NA	TGTGCCAGCTCACCATCGGGGGAAAACACTGAAGCTTTCTTT	CASSPSGENTEAFF
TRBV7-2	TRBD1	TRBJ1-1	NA	TGTGCCAGCAGCTTTTGGACAGGGGGCACTGAAGCTTTCTTT	CASSFWTGGTEAFF
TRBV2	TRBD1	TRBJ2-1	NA	TGTGCCACCCTTCCTGACAGGGTGGGGAATGAGCAGTTCTTC	CATLPDRVGNEQFF
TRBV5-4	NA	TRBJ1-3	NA	TGTGCCAGCAGCCTACCAGGGGATTCTGGAAACACCATATATTTT	CASSLPGDSGNTIYF
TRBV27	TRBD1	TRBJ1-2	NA	TGTGCCAGCAGTTTGAGTGGGGGACAGCGGGCTTCGGGCTACACCTTC	CASSLSGGQRASGYTF
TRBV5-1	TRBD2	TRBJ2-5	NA	TGCGCCAGCAGCTTAGCGGGGGGGCCGGGGGAGACCCAGTACTTC	CASSLAGGPGETQYF
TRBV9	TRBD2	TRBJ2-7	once	TGTGCCAGCAGCGTAGAGCGGGGTAGTGAGCAGTACTTC	CASSVERGSEQYF
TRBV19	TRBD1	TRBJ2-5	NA	TGTGCCAGTAGTATAGCCGGGACAGGTTTTCAAGAGACCCAGTACTTC	CASSIAGTGFQETQYF
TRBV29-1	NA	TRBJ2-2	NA	TGCAGCGTTGAAGATAGCCGTGGGGCCGGTGAGCTGTTTTTT	CSVEDSRGAGELFF
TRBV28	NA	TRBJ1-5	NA	TGTGCCAGCCGCGATCCGGGGCAGCCCCAGCATTTT	CASRDPGQPQHF
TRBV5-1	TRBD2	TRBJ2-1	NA	TGCGCCAGCAGCTCGGGACTAGCGGGAGGTAATGAGCAGTTCTTC	CASSSGLAGGNEQFF
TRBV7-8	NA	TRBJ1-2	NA	TGTGCCAGCAGCCCGGGGATCACTAACTATGGCTACACCTTC	CASSPGITNYGYTF
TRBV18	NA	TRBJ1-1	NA	TGTGCCAGCTCATCACGACAGAACACTGAAGCTTTCTTT	CASSSRQNTEAFF
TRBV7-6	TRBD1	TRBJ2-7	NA	TGTGCCAGCAGCCTTACGGACAGGGACGAGCAGTACTTC	CASSLTDRDEQYF
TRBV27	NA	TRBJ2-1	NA	TGTGCCAGCAGCCGCGGGCCCAATATTGAGCAGTTCTTC	CASSRGPNIEQFF
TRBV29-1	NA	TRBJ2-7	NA	TGCAGCGTTGTGTTTACAGGAGGGCACGAGCAGTACTTC	CSVVFTGGHEQYF
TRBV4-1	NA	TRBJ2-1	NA	TGCGCCAGCAGCCAAGATGGCGCAGGGAAGTTCTTC	CASSQDGAGKFF
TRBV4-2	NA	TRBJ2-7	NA	TGTGCCAGCAGCCAAGATCTACGGTCGGGGACCTACGAGCAGTACTTC	CASSQDLRSGTYEQYF
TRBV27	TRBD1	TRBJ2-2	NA	TGTGCCAGCAGTTCCGGGACAGTAACCGGGGAGCTGTTTTTT	CASSSGTVTGELFF
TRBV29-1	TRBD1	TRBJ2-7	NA	TGCAGCGTTGGACCCCTAGGGGGCGGCGAGCAGTACTTC	CSVGPLGGGEQYF
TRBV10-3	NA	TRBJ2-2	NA	TGTGCCATCAGCTCCTACTACACCGGGGAGCTGTTTTTT	CAISSYYTGELFF
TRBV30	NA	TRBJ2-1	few	TGCTCCGGGGGAGGGGGTTACAATGAGCAGTTCTTC	CSGGGGYNEQFF
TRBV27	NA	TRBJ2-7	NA	TGTGCCAGCAGTCCCCGACAGCTCACCTACGAGCAGTACTTC	CASSPRQLTYEQYF
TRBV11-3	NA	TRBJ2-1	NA	TGTGCCAGCAGCTACTTCCGGCGAAGGAGGAAGGATAATGAGCAGTTCTTC	CASSYFRRRRKDNEQFF
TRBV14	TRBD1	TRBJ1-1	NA	TGTGCCAGCAGCCTCTGGACAGGGGTGAATGAAGCTTTCTTT	CASSLWTGVNEAFF
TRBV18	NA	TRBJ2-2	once	TGTGCCAGCTCACCATATCTTTCCGACAGGAAAAACACCGGGGAGCTGTTTTTT	CASSPYLSDRKNTGELFF
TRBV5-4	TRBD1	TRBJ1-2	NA	TGTGCCAGCGGACCGACAGGGCTAGAGAACTATGGCTACACCTTC	CASGPTGLENYGYTF
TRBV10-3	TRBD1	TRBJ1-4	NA	TGTGCCATCAGTTCCGACAGGGAAAGAGAAAAACTGTTTTTT	CAISSDREREKLFF
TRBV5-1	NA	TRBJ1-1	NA	TGCGCCAGCAGCTTGGAATCCCGGGGCACTGAAGCTTTCTTT	CASSLESRGTEAFF
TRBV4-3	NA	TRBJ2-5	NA	TGCGCCAGCAGCCAAGTCAGCCAAGAGACCCAGTACTTC	CASSQVSQETQYF
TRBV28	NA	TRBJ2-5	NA	TGTGCCAGCAGGCGGGGGACCCAGTACTTC	CASRRGTQYF
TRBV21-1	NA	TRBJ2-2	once	TGTGCCAGCAGCAAAGACCTAAAACCAAACAGGGGATCGAGGACCGGGGAGCTGTTTTTT	CASSKDLKPNRGSRTGELFF
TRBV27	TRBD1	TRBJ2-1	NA	TGTGCCAGCACCAACGACCCGGGACAGGGATTGGATGAGCAGTTCTTC	CASTNDPGQGLDEQFF
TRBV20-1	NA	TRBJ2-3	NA	TGCAGTCCCGGGAACACAGATACGCAGTATTTT	CSPGNTDTQYF
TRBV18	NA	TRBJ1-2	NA	TGTGCCAGCTCACGAGAAAACAGGAACTATGGCTACACCTTC	CASSRENRNYGYTF
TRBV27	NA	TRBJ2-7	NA	TGTGCCAGCAGTTACCGGTCCGCGGGCTACGAGCAGTACTTC	CASSYRSAGYEQYF
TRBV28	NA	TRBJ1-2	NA	TGTGCCAGCAGTTTTCACAGATCTAACTATGGCTACACCTTC	CASSFHRSNYGYTF
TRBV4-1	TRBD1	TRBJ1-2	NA	TGCGCCAGCAGCCAGGACGACAGGGCGGACTATGGCTACACCTTC	CASSQDDRADYGYTF
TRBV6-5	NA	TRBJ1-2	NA	TGTGCCAGCAGTTACTCCGGGGGTTCGGGATATGGCTACACCTTC	CASSYSGGSGYGYTF
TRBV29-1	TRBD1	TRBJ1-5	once	TGCAGCCCCCTCGGACAGGGGGACCGTCCCCAGCATTTT	CSPLGQGDRPQHF
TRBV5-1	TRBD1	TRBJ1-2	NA	TGCGCCAGCAGCTTGGGGGACAGGAACTATGGCTACACCTTC	CASSLGDRNYGYTF
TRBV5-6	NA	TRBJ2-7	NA	TGTGCCAGCAGCTTGGCCGGTAAACAGGGAAGGTACGAGCAGTACTTC	CASSLAGKQGRYEQYF
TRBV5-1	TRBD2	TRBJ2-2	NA	TGCGCCAGCAGCGCGGGACTATCGACGAACACCGGGGAGCTGTTTTTT	CASSAGLSTNTGELFF
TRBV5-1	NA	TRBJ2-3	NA	TGCGCCAGCAGCTTGGAAGGACAGCGGACAGATACGCAGTATTTT	CASSLEGQRTDTQYF
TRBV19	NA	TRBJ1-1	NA	TGTGCCAGTAGTATTTCCAGACAGAACACTGAAGCTTTCTTT	CASSISRQNTEAFF
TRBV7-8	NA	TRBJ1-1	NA	TGTGCCAGCAGCCCAGGGGCGAGGACTGAAGCTTTCTTT	CASSPGARTEAFF
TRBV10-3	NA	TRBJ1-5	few	TGTGCCCATGGAGTAGGGGGCAATCAGCCCCAGCATTTT	CAHGVGGNQPQHF